A selection of T cell receptor beta chains follows, all from one sample in a study of PD-1 blockade in classical Hodgkin lymphoma. This table comes from immunoSEQ multiplex PCR, and its TCRdb copy is limited to in-frame clones, with some not included. The repertoire has around 50,000 clones, approximately 91% of them found once; the top ten carry 4.9%. Material for sequencing was peripheral blood mononuclear cells (PBMCs). Receptors were obtained from a human donor with classical Hodgkin lymphoma. CDR3s include the opening cysteine and the closing phenylalanine or tryptophan. Fields, in order: CDR3 DNA, CDR3 protein, V gene, CDR3 length, D gene, clone size, J gene. A D gene is named only where the DNA matches it firmly. Some rows mark clone size as missing; the rest say once, few, many or name a class of expanded clone.

CDR3 DNA: TGTGCCAGCAGCTTAGCGCCATCGGGAGGGCTAACAGATACGCAGTATTTT
CDR3 protein: CASSLAPSGGLTDTQYF
V gene: TRBV7-8
CDR3 length: 17
D gene: TRBD2
clone size: .
J gene: TRBJ2-3

CDR3 DNA: TGTGCCAGCTCACCACCTACAGTAACCTACGAGCAGTACTTC
CDR3 protein: CASSPPTVTYEQYF
V gene: TRBV18
CDR3 length: 14
D gene: .
clone size: .
J gene: TRBJ2-7

CDR3 DNA: TGTGCCAGCAGCGGGACAGGGTACGGTGGGGCCAACGTCCTGACTTTC
CDR3 protein: CASSGTGYGGANVLTF
V gene: TRBV9
CDR3 length: 16
D gene: TRBD1
clone size: .
J gene: TRBJ2-6

CDR3 DNA: TGTGCCAGCGGTTGGACAGGGGGCTCTGGAGAGACCCAGTACTTC
CDR3 protein: CASGWTGGSGETQYF
V gene: TRBV6-1
CDR3 length: 15
D gene: TRBD1
clone size: .
J gene: TRBJ2-5

CDR3 DNA: TGCGCCAGCAGCCAAGGTCTAGTTAGCACAGATACGCAGTATTTT
CDR3 protein: CASSQGLVSTDTQYF
V gene: TRBV4-1
CDR3 length: 15
D gene: .
clone size: .
J gene: TRBJ2-3

CDR3 DNA: TGCGCCAGCAGCAGGGGACAGCTGAACACTGAAGCTTTCTTT
CDR3 protein: CASSRGQLNTEAFF
V gene: TRBV5-1
CDR3 length: 14
D gene: TRBD1
clone size: .
J gene: TRBJ1-1

CDR3 DNA: TGCGCCAGCAGCGGAGCCCTAGCGGGAGGCCACTACGAGCAGTACTTC
CDR3 protein: CASSGALAGGHYEQYF
V gene: TRBV5-1
CDR3 length: 16
D gene: TRBD2
clone size: .
J gene: TRBJ2-7

CDR3 DNA: TGTGCCAGCAGTTTGTTCTGGAGACAGAGCTCTGGAAACACCATATATTTT
CDR3 protein: CASSLFWRQSSGNTIYF
V gene: TRBV28
CDR3 length: 17
D gene: .
clone size: .
J gene: TRBJ1-3

CDR3 DNA: TGTGCCAGCAGCTCGCGGGAGGGCAGCACCGGGGAGCTGTTTTTT
CDR3 protein: CASSSREGSTGELFF
V gene: TRBV7-9
CDR3 length: 15
D gene: TRBD2
clone size: .
J gene: TRBJ2-2

CDR3 DNA: TGCGCCAGCAGCCCAGCCGACAGTCTCGGAACCACCATATATTTT
CDR3 protein: CASSPADSLGTTIYF
V gene: TRBV5-1
CDR3 length: 15
D gene: .
clone size: .
J gene: TRBJ1-3

CDR3 DNA: TGTGCCAGCAGCGCCGGCCCGGGACTCCGCCTTGGGAATGAGCAGTTCTTC
CDR3 protein: CASSAGPGLRLGNEQFF
V gene: TRBV2
CDR3 length: 17
D gene: .
clone size: .
J gene: TRBJ2-1

CDR3 DNA: TGTGCCACCCATGGGGGGGTTAGCAATCAGCCCCAGCATTTT
CDR3 protein: CATHGGVSNQPQHF
V gene: TRBV6-6
CDR3 length: 14
D gene: .
clone size: .
J gene: TRBJ1-5

CDR3 DNA: TGTGCCAGCTCACCCTATTCCCCAGCAACTAATGAAAAACTGTTTTTT
CDR3 protein: CASSPYSPATNEKLFF
V gene: TRBV18
CDR3 length: 16
D gene: .
clone size: .
J gene: TRBJ1-4

CDR3 DNA: TGTGCCAGCAGCCGTAGCGGGAGAGATACGCAGTATTTT
CDR3 protein: CASSRSGRDTQYF
V gene: TRBV7-9
CDR3 length: 13
D gene: TRBD2
clone size: .
J gene: TRBJ2-3

CDR3 DNA: TGTGCCAGCACTCCGTTAACAGGAAGCGGATCAATGAACACTGAAGCTTTCTTT
CDR3 protein: CASTPLTGSGSMNTEAFF
V gene: TRBV27
CDR3 length: 18
D gene: .
clone size: once
J gene: TRBJ1-1

CDR3 DNA: TGCGCCAGCAGCGCTCAGGCAACTAATGAAAAACTGTTTTTT
CDR3 protein: CASSAQATNEKLFF
V gene: TRBV5-1
CDR3 length: 14
D gene: .
clone size: .
J gene: TRBJ1-4

CDR3 DNA: TGTGCCAGCAGCAGCCCCGGGACAGCATTCAATGAGCAGTTCTTC
CDR3 protein: CASSSPGTAFNEQFF
V gene: TRBV5-6
CDR3 length: 15
D gene: TRBD1
clone size: .
J gene: TRBJ2-1

CDR3 DNA: TGTGCCAGCAGTTACGCGCGGGCTACCACCGGGGAGCTGTTTTTT
CDR3 protein: CASSYARATTGELFF
V gene: TRBV6-6
CDR3 length: 15
D gene: .
clone size: .
J gene: TRBJ2-2

CDR3 DNA: TGTGCCATCAGTGAGATTGGAGCCTCCCTCTACAATGAGCAGTTCTTC
CDR3 protein: CAISEIGASLYNEQFF
V gene: TRBV10-3
CDR3 length: 16
D gene: .
clone size: .
J gene: TRBJ2-1

CDR3 DNA: TGTGCCAGCAGCCACGACAGGGGTTACGACGAGCAGTACTTC
CDR3 protein: CASSHDRGYDEQYF
V gene: TRBV14
CDR3 length: 14
D gene: TRBD1
clone size: .
J gene: TRBJ2-7

CDR3 DNA: TGTGCCAGCAGGCGACAGGTACTAGGGCACGAGCAGTACTTC
CDR3 protein: CASRRQVLGHEQYF
V gene: TRBV28
CDR3 length: 14
D gene: .
clone size: .
J gene: TRBJ2-7

CDR3 DNA: TGTGCCAGCAGCTTAGGAGGGAGATCCTACAATGAGCAGTTCTTC
CDR3 protein: CASSLGGRSYNEQFF
V gene: TRBV11-2
CDR3 length: 15
D gene: .
clone size: .
J gene: TRBJ2-1

CDR3 DNA: TGTGCCAGTAGTGCGGGAGCTCCCACAGATACGCAGTATTTT
CDR3 protein: CASSAGAPTDTQYF
V gene: TRBV19
CDR3 length: 14
D gene: TRBD2
clone size: .
J gene: TRBJ2-3

CDR3 DNA: TGTGCCAGCAGCAAAGAGAGGGCTAGCGGGAACAATGAGCAGTTCTTC
CDR3 protein: CASSKERASGNNEQFF
V gene: TRBV21-1
CDR3 length: 16
D gene: .
clone size: .
J gene: TRBJ2-1

CDR3 DNA: TGCGCCAGCAGCGGGGACAGGGGTTTCTACGAGCAGTACTTC
CDR3 protein: CASSGDRGFYEQYF
V gene: TRBV5-1
CDR3 length: 14
D gene: TRBD1
clone size: few
J gene: TRBJ2-7

CDR3 DNA: TGTGCCAGCAGCCCGGGCAGCAATCAGCCCCAGCATTTT
CDR3 protein: CASSPGSNQPQHF
V gene: TRBV6-5
CDR3 length: 13
D gene: .
clone size: .
J gene: TRBJ1-5

CDR3 DNA: TGTGCCTGGGCCGGGGCTATGAACACTGAAGCTTTCTTT
CDR3 protein: CAWAGAMNTEAFF
V gene: TRBV30
CDR3 length: 13
D gene: .
clone size: .
J gene: TRBJ1-1

CDR3 DNA: TGCGCCAGCAGTGAACACGGGACTAAGCCACCCCCAGGTACGCAGTATTTT
CDR3 protein: CASSEHGTKPPPGTQYF
V gene: TRBV10-1
CDR3 length: 17
D gene: TRBD2
clone size: .
J gene: TRBJ2-3

CDR3 DNA: TGTGCCATCAGTATTTCCGGGACAAGCACTGAAGCTTTCTTT
CDR3 protein: CAISISGTSTEAFF
V gene: TRBV10-3
CDR3 length: 14
D gene: .
clone size: .
J gene: TRBJ1-1

CDR3 DNA: TGTGCCAGTAGTATAGAGAGGGGGCGAGGAGGCTACACCTTC
CDR3 protein: CASSIERGRGGYTF
V gene: TRBV19
CDR3 length: 14
D gene: TRBD1
clone size: .
J gene: TRBJ1-2

CDR3 DNA: TGCAGCGCCGACAATGAGCAGTTCTTC
CDR3 protein: CSADNEQFF
V gene: TRBV29-1
CDR3 length: 9
D gene: .
clone size: once
J gene: TRBJ2-1

CDR3 DNA: TGTGCCAGCAGCCCCCAGAACGGGCAAAAACTGTTTTTT
CDR3 protein: CASSPQNGQKLFF
V gene: TRBV5-6
CDR3 length: 13
D gene: .
clone size: .
J gene: TRBJ1-4

CDR3 DNA: TGCAGTGCTAGGCCTTCTATCGAGCAGTACTTC
CDR3 protein: CSARPSIEQYF
V gene: TRBV20-1
CDR3 length: 11
D gene: .
clone size: .
J gene: TRBJ2-7